This TCR beta chain comes out of a study of T cells in tumors after PD-1 blockade. General study results and limits: Some novel exhausted tumor clones appeared in pre-treatment blood, suggesting peripheral recruitment.

With 0 bases removed from V and 0 bases from J, the gap between germline ends came to 10 bases. The germline CDR1 and CDR2 sequences are MRHNA and SNTAGT. The CDR3 runs 16 residues. Comments on this clone: The antigen remains undetermined.

Sequencing used immunoSEQ multiplex PCR; TCRdb keeps in-frame clones, though not all of them. The repertoire holds fewer than 40,000 clones, with 73% as singletons. Input was roughly 600 ng to 6,004 ng of genomic DNA from tumor or blood. The sequencing here drew on PBMCs, taken after anti-PD-1 treatment. The source of this sequence is a human donor with basal cell carcinoma. The chain has TRBV6-4 and TRBJ2-3, with D perhaps TRBD1 or TRBD2 (6 bases each). The CDR3 reads CASSDSIGGSTDTQYF. The CDR3 coding sequence is TGTGCCAGCAGTGACTCGATCGGGGGCAGCACAGATACGCAGTATTTT.